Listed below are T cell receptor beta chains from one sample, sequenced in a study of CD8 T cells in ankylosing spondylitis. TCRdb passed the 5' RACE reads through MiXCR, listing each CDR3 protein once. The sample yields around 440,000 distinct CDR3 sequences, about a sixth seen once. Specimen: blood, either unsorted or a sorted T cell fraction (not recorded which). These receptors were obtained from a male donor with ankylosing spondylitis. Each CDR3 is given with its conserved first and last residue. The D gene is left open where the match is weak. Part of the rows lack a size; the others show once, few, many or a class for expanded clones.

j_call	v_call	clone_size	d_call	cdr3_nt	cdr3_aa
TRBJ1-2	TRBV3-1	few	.	TGTGCCAGCAGCTCCGGGACGGCAGGGGTGGGCTACACCTTC	CASSSGTAGVGYTF
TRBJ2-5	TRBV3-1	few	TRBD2	TGTGCCAGCAGCCGGAGCTTAGCGGGGCGAGAGACCCAGTACTTC	CASSRSLAGRETQYF
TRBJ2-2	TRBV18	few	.	TGTGCCAGCTCGAGTCTGGCGGGATCCCTCGGCGGGGAGCTGTTTTTT	CASSSLAGSLGGELFF
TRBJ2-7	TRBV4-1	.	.	TGCGCCAGCAGCCGTGGCACGGTCTACTACGAGCAGTACTTC	CASSRGTVYYEQYF
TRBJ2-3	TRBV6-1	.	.	TGTGCCACGGGACTCACGAGAAGCACAGATACGCAGTATTTT	CATGLTRSTDTQYF
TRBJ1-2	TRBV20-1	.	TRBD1	TGCAGTGCTAGGGTGCTTCTGGACAGGGGGCGGCGGTATGGCTACACCTTC	CSARVLLDRGRRYGYTF
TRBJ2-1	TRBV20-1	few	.	TGCAGTGCTAGACAAGTTTCGGCTAGCGCTTACAATGAGCAGTTCTTC	CSARQVSASAYNEQFF
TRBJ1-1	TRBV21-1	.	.	TGTGCCAGCAGCGGAATAGGACGGCCGACCCGCGGATCAAAGGACGCCACTGAAGCTTTCTTT	CASSGIGRPTRGSKDATEAFF
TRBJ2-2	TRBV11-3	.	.	TGTGCCAGCAGCAAGGGGCAGGGATGGGACACCGGGGAGCTGTTTTTT	CASSKGQGWDTGELFF
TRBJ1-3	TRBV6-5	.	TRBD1	TGTGCCAGCAGTTACTCCGGACAGGCGAGCTCTGGAAACACCATATATTTT	CASSYSGQASSGNTIYF
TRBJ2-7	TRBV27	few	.	TGTGCCAGCAGTTTGGAGGGAACGAGGGAGCAGTACTTC	CASSLEGTREQYF
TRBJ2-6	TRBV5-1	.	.	TGCGCCAGCAGCTTGGAGTCTTCGGTAGCCAACGTCCTGACTTTC	CASSLESSVANVLTF
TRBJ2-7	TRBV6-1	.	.	TGTGCCAGCACCCCCCCCGGGGGAAGCTCCTACGAGCAGTACTTC	CASTPPGGSSYEQYF
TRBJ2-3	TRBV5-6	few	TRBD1	TGTGCCAGCAGCTTTCGGACAGGGGGCGCGGGAACAGATACGCAGTATTTT	CASSFRTGGAGTDTQYF
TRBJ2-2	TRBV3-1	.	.	TGTGCCAGCAGCCTTATCGCCGGGACACTCACCGGGGAGCTGTTTTTT	CASSLIAGTLTGELFF
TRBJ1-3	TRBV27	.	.	TGTGCCAGCAGTCCCATCCTCCAGGGGAGTAGGGAAAACACCATATATTTT	CASSPILQGSRENTIYF
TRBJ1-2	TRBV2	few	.	TGTGCCAGCATTACCGGGACCCAAGGTTATGGCTACACCTTC	CASITGTQGYGYTF
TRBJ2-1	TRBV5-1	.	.	TGCGCCAGCAGCTTGGCCAGTAGAAATGAGCAGTTCTTC	CASSLASRNEQFF
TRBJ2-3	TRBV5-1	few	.	TGCGCCAGCAGCCTCGACCGACCGTACACAGATACGCAGTATTTT	CASSLDRPYTDTQYF
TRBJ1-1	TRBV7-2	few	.	TGTGCCAGCAGCTTAGCTGAACGGGGTATCCCTGAAGCTTTCTTT	CASSLAERGIPEAFF
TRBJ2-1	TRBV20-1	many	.	TGCAGTGCCCCTAGGCCAGAGCGCCAAAGCTCCTACAATGAGCAGTTCTTC	CSAPRPERQSSYNEQFF
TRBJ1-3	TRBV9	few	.	TGTGCCAGCAGCCAAATGGGGGGTAAGGTTGGAAACACCATATATTTT	CASSQMGGKVGNTIYF
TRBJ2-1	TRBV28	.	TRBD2	TGTGCCAGCAGGGGGACACCGGGACTAGCGGGGCTGAGCTCCTACAATGAGCAGTTCTTC	CASRGTPGLAGLSSYNEQFF
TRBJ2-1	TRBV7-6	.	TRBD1	TGTGCCAGCAGCACGGGACAGACCTACAATGAGCAGTTCTTC	CASSTGQTYNEQFF
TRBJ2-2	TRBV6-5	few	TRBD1	TGTGCCAGCAGTTACTCCCTACCGACAGGGGGTACCGGGGAGCTGTTTTTT	CASSYSLPTGGTGELFF
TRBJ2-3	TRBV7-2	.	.	TGTGCCAGCCGCCGGCAGGGCCGCACCACAGATACGCAGTATTTT	CASRRQGRTTDTQYF
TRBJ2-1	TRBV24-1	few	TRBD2	TGTGCCACCAGTGATTTGGTTTCTAGCGGAGGAAATGAGCAGTTCTTC	CATSDLVSSGGNEQFF
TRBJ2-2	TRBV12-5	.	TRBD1	TGTGCTAGTGGTTTGACAGGGGACACCGGGGAGCTGTTTTTT	CASGLTGDTGELFF
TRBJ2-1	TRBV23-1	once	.	TGCGCCAGCAGTCAATCCCCCGGACAGCACAATGAGCAGTTCTTC	CASSQSPGQHNEQFF
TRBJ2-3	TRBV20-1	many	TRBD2	TGCAGTGCACTAGCGCAGGCAGATACGCAGTATTTT	CSALAQADTQYF
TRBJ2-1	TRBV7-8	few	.	TGTGCCAGCAGCTTTCGGTCTAGCGCTCACAATGAGCAGTTCTTC	CASSFRSSAHNEQFF
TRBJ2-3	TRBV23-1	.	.	TGCGCCAGCAGTCCCATGCGGGCCCCAAGGACAGATACGCAGTATTTT	CASSPMRAPRTDTQYF
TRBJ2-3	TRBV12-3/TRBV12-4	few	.	TGTGCCAGCAGTTTGCCCCTGGAGACAGATACGCAGTATTTT	CASSLPLETDTQYF
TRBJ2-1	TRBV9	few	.	TGTGCCAGCAGCGTGAACTCCCTAAATGAGCAGTTCTTC	CASSVNSLNEQFF
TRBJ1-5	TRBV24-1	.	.	TGTGCCACAGGAATTATCGGGGGAGGGGAGAAGGGCAATCAGCCCCAGCATTTT	CATGIIGGGEKGNQPQHF
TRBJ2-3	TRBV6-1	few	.	TGTGCCAGCAGGGACCCGGTACGGAAGGTGGATACGCAGTATTTT	CASRDPVRKVDTQYF
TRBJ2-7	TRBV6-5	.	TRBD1	TGTGCCAGCAGTTACTCGATCCAGGGGGAGTACGAGCAGTACTTC	CASSYSIQGEYEQYF